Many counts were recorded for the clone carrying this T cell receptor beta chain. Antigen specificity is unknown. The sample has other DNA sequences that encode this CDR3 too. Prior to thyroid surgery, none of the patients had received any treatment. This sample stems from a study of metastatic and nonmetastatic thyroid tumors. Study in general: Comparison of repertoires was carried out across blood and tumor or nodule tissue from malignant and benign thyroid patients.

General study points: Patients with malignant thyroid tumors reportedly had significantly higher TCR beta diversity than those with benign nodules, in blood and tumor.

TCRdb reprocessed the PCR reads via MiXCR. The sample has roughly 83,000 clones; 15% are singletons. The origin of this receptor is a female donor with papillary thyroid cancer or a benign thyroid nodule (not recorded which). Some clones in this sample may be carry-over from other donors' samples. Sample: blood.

CDR3 sequence: CSAPTGAPTNLGELFF. The DNA of the CDR3 is TGCAGTGCGCCTACAGGGGCTCCTACGAATCTCGGGGAGCTGTTTTTT. This chain links TRBV20-1 with TRBJ2-2; 7 nucleotides agree with TRBD1. V shed 6 bases, J shed 7 bases, and the junction held 17 bases outside the gene matches. This CDR3 is 16 amino acids long. CDR1 is DFQATT and CDR2 is SNEGSKA in the germline V gene (reference sequence).